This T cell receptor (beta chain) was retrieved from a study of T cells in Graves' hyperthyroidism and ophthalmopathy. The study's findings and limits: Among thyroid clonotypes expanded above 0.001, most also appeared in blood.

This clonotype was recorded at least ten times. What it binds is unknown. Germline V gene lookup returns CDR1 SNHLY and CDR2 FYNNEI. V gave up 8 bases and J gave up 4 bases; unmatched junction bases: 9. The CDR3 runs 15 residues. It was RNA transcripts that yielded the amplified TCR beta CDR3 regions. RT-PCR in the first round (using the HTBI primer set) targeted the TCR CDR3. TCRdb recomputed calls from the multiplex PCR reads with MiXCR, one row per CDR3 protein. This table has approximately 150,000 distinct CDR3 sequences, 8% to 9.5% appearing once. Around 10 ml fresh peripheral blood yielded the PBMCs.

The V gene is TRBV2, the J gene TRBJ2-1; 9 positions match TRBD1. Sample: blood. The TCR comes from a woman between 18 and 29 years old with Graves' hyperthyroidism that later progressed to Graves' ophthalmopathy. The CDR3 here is CASSLSGTGYNEQFF. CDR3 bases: TGTGCCAGCTCTCTTTCCGGGACAGGGTACAATGAGCAGTTCTTC.